One and the same sample provided the 28 T cell receptor beta chains below, sequenced in a study of post-analysis software for immune sequencing data. Regarding the study as a whole: A few TRBV segments occurring more often in patients than controls included TRBV5-6, TRBV5-1 and TRBV20-1.

No antigen has been identified for these receptors. The library was made from cDNA and included unique molecular identifiers. In TCRdb, the PCR reads were re-called with MiXCR into one record per CDR3 protein. The sample holds about 820,000 distinct CDR3 sequences, roughly half seen once. The sample comprised blood. Every receptor here comes from a girl between 5 and 17 years old with multiple sclerosis.

The chain uses TRBV7-9 and TRBJ2-7, with D unclear. Trimming stripped 5 bases from V and 5 bases from J, with 10 bases between. Germline V gene sequence: CDR1 SEHNR, CDR2 FQNEAQ (reference sequence). The CDR3 spans 12 residues. The CDR3 spells CASSPGDNEQYF. In nucleotides, the CDR3 is TGTGCCAGCAGCCCCGGAGACAACGAGCAGTACTTC.

The chain carries TRBV7-3 and TRBJ2-1; tentatively, D is TRBD1 (6 bases). V lost 4 bases to trimming and J lost 0 bases, with 10 bases between them. The germline gives CDR1 SGHTA, CDR2 FQGTGA. The CDR3 contains 15 residues. The CDR3 sequence: CASSSQGGSYNEQFF. The DNA for the CDR3 is TGTGCCAGCAGCTCACAAGGGGGCTCCTACAATGAGCAGTTCTTC.

This clonotype is a singleton in its sample. The gene calls are TRBV12-3 or TRBV12-4 and TRBJ1-2; 8 nucleotides align to TRBD1. Trimming at V came to 7 bases and at J to 4 bases, leaving 5 bases not matched to a gene. The CDR3 is made up of 13 amino acids. In DNA, the CDR3 is TGTGCCAGCACCGCAACAGGGGGCTATGGCTACACCTTC. As protein: CASTATGGYGYTF.

The chain recombines TRBV2 with TRBJ2-3; the match to TRBD2 covers 7 bases. This CDR3 spans 16 amino acids. V gave up 7 bases and J gave up 0 bases; unmatched junction bases: 10. The V gene's germline CDR1 is SNHLY and CDR2 FYNNEI. For the CDR3, the DNA is TGTGCCAGCAAGAGGGACGGGAGGCCAAGCACAGATACGCAGTATTTT. Protein sequence: CASKRDGRPSTDTQYF.

This rearrangement joins TRBV12-5 to TRBJ2-7; D not certain. The germline gives CDR1 LGHNT, CDR2 FRNRAP. This CDR3 comprises 15 residues. V was shortened by 1 base and J by 0 bases, with 10 bases between the two germline ends. Here the CDR3 DNA reads TGTGCTAGTGGTTTGGATCCAGTCCTCTCCTACGAGCAGTACTTC. This sequence encodes CASGLDPVLSYEQYF.

This clonotype occurred once. The genes are TRBV21-1 and TRBJ1-2; the D call in the table, TRBD1, was not verified against the DNA. TRBV21-1 is a pseudogene. CDR3 length equals 19 residues. The CDR3 is CASRSSIGRVPEPLYGYTF. The CDR3, as DNA: TGTGCCAGCAGATCATCTATAGGCAGGGTGCCCGAGCCCCTCTATGGCTACACCTTC.

This chain links TRBV29-1 with TRBJ1-2; D is unclear. Germline loops: CDR1 SQVTM, CDR2 ANQGSEA. Trimming shortened V by 1 base and J by 2 bases, and 11 bases separated the two germline ends. CDR3 length: 14 amino acids. The CDR3 bases are TGCAGCGTTGAAGTCCCCGGAGGAAACTATGGCTACACCTTC. Its protein product is CSVEVPGGNYGYTF.

V is TRBV5-1 and J is TRBJ2-2; maybe TRBD2 (6 bases). The CDR3 sequence is 15 residues long. Germline assignment: CDR1 SGHRS and CDR2 YFSETQ. The V gene lost 0 bases and the J gene lost 6 bases, with 12 bases spanning the gap. CDR3 nucleotide sequence: TGCGCCAGCAGCTTGGTGGCTGGCGGGGCCGGGGAGCTGTTTTTT. As protein: CASSLVAGGAGELFF.

Notes on this clonotype: Sequence at one end of the junction differs from germline and may be a read error. The chain recombines TRBV20-1 with TRBJ2-3; D perhaps matches TRBD2 (6 bases). Germline V gene lookup returns CDR1 DFQATT and CDR2 SNEGSKA (reference sequence). There are 12 residues in the CDR3. The CDR3 bases are TGCAGTGCTCACGCCGGTGGGGGGAGGCAGTGTTTT. Translation: CSAHAGGGRQCF.

This clonotype was detected only a few times. This chain connects TRBV7-6 to TRBJ2-5; D unresolved. The CDR3 covers 11 residues. Germline loops: CDR1 SGHVS, CDR2 FNYEAQ. V gave up 4 bases and J gave up 4 bases, with 4 bases separating them. Written as DNA, the CDR3 is TGTGCCAGCAGCTCCATAGAGACCCAGTACTTC. Protein: CASSSIETQYF.

The rearrangement links TRBV9 to TRBJ2-1, with D hard to call. The J call is uncertain, as TRBJ2-7 better fits the DNA end. CDR1 is SGDLS and CDR2 is YYNGEE in the germline V gene. This CDR3 is 12 amino acids long. The CDR3 nucleotides read TGTGCCAGCAGCCGCTCCTACAATGAGCAGTACTTC. It specifies CASSRSYNEQYF.

This clonotype was seen a few times. The rearrangement links TRBV29-1 to TRBJ2-7; 8 bases map to TRBD2. Germline trimming cut 3 bases from V and 2 bases from J; bases unmatched to any gene: 6. The germline gives CDR1 SQVTM, CDR2 ANQGSEA. This CDR3 comprises 14 residues. CDR3 loop: CSVDGSGGPYEQYF. The CDR3 nucleotides are TGCAGCGTTGACGGCAGCGGGGGTCCCTACGAGCAGTACTTC.

DNA for the CDR3: TGTGCCAGCTCACCAGGGTTCGGAGCTTTCGATGAGCAGTTCTTC. This gives the protein CASSPGFGAFDEQFF. This rearrangement joins TRBV18 to TRBJ2-1; D uncertain. Per germline, CDR1 KGHSH and CDR2 LQKENI. This CDR3 contains 15 residues. V gave up 2 bases and J gave up 8 bases, with 16 bases separating them.

As regards this clonotype: Germline is not matched at one junction end, which may reflect a read error. The chain recombines TRBV7-7 with TRBJ2-2; D is tentatively TRBD1 or TRBD2 (5 bases each). The CDR3 consists of 13 residues. The germline V gene has CDR1 SSHAT and CDR2 FNYEAQ (reference sequence). CDR3: CASSRGRSGELFF. CDR3 bases: TGTGCTAGCAGTAGGGGACGAAGCGGGGAGCTGTTTTTT.

The chain recombines TRBV5-1 with TRBJ2-7; 10 positions match TRBD2. CDR3 length equals 17 residues. Germline V gene data show CDR1 as SGHRS and CDR2 as YFSETQ. The trim removed 3 bases at V and 4 bases at J, leaving 13 bases unmatched. CDR3 coding DNA: TGCGCCAGCAGCTACGCAACCGGGACTAGCGTCTCATACGAGCAGTACTTC. Its translation is CASSYATGTSVSYEQYF.

This clonotype has just a few counts. This chain uses TRBV20-1 with TRBJ2-1; D perhaps matches TRBD2 (6 bases). Germline V gene data show CDR1 as DFQATT and CDR2 as SNEGSKA (reference sequence). There are 14 residues in the CDR3. The V gene lost 5 bases and the J gene lost 9 bases, with 20 bases spanning the gap. CDR3: CSAPRGSGEGEQFF. DNA of the CDR3: TGCAGTGCTCCACGAGGGTCGGGAGAGGGTGAGCAGTTCTTC.

V usage is TRBV20-1 and J usage is TRBJ1-2, with TRBD1 matching 9 bases. Germline V gene sequence: CDR1 DFQATT, CDR2 SNEGSKA (reference sequence). The V segment lost 4 bases and the J segment 8 bases; nucleotides outside the gene matches: 5. The CDR3 is 12 residues long. CDR3 region: CSAKTGTGGYTF. The CDR3 nucleotides are TGCAGTGCTAAGACCGGGACAGGGGGCTACACCTTC.

This clonotype was seen once. The chain recombines TRBV7-9 with TRBJ2-1; 10 bases align to TRBD1. V gave up 5 bases and J gave up 0 bases; unmatched junction bases: 10. Germline V CDR1 and CDR2: SEHNR, FQNEAQ (reference sequence). This CDR3 is built from 18 residues. The CDR3 DNA follows: TGTGCCAGCAGCCTCCGGGACAGGGGACCAAGCTCCTACAATGAGCAGTTCTTC. Translated, it gives CASSLRDRGPSSYNEQFF.

V gene TRBV4-1 combines with J gene TRBJ1-1, with D possibly TRBD1 on 5 matching bases. Trimming stripped 0 bases from V and 5 bases from J, with 22 bases between. Germline V gene sequence: CDR1 MGHRA, CDR2 YSYEKL. This CDR3 has 18 amino acids. The CDR3 nucleotides read TGCGCCAGCAGCCAAGATCCCACCTTGGGCAGGGTGAGGACTGAAGCTTTCTTT. This translates into CASSQDPTLGRVRTEAFF.

The chain carries TRBV20-1 and TRBJ2-1; 9 nucleotides align to TRBD1. Near its end, the DNA agrees better with TRBJ2-7, so the J call may be wrong. Germline V lookup: CDR1 DFQATT, CDR2 SNEGSKA (reference sequence). There are 15 residues in the CDR3. CDR3 protein: CSAGDRVNIQDEQYF. The CDR3 bases are TGCAGTGCTGGGGACAGGGTAAACATTCAGGACGAGCAGTACTTC.

The chain is built from TRBV29-1 and TRBJ1-1; D remains unclear. In germline, CDR1 is SQVTM, CDR2 ANQGSEA. The CDR3 is 13 amino acids. V lost 4 bases and J lost 1, with 10 bases in between. The CDR3 protein is CSVVRQQNTEAFF. The DNA of the CDR3 is TGCAGCGTTGTTCGACAACAGAACACTGAAGCTTTCTTT.

To note about this clonotype: A read error may be the cause here, since a much bigger clone is one base away. V gene TRBV20-1 combines with J gene TRBJ2-5, with 11 bases fitting TRBD1. Matching the DNA end better, TRBJ2-7 makes the J call doubtful. CDR3 size: 15 residues. The germline gives CDR1 DFQATT, CDR2 SNEGSKA (reference sequence). CDR3 coding DNA: TGCAGTGCTAGAGATCCCGGGACAGGGGGTGGCGAGCAGTACTTC. It encodes CSARDPGTGGGEQYF.

The chain couples TRBV7-9 to TRBJ2-7, with TRBD1 matching 9 bases. V lost 3 bases, J lost 0 bases, and 6 bases stayed unmatched. This CDR3 comprises 16 residues. Germline assignment: CDR1 SEHNR and CDR2 FQNEAQ (reference sequence). Here the CDR3 reads CASSLGTGGASYEQYF. The DNA of the CDR3 is TGTGCCAGCAGCTTGGGCACAGGGGGCGCCTCCTACGAGCAGTACTTC.

This chain connects TRBV10-3 to TRBJ1-5; 9 nucleotides line up with TRBD1. V lost 6 bases to trimming and J lost 4 bases; unmatched junction nucleotides: 4. CDR3 length: 14 amino acids. Germline lookup yields CDR1 ENHRY and CDR2 SYGVKD. CDR3: CAIRGDRENQPQHF. CDR3 in DNA: TGTGCCATCAGGGGGGACAGGGAAAATCAGCCCCAGCATTTT.

The rearrangement links TRBV15 to TRBJ2-5; either TRBD1 or TRBD2 may supply D (5 bases each). The V and J ends lost 5 bases and 11 bases respectively, with 24 bases between them. The germline CDR1 and CDR2 sequences are LNHNV and YYDKDF (reference sequence). CDR3 length: 15 residues. CDR3 sequence reads: CATSRDRDPTRIQYF. Here the CDR3 DNA reads TGTGCCACCAGCCGGGACCGGGACCCCACTCGAATTCAGTACTTC. The full variable domain, with the rest looked up from reference TRBV15 and TRBJ2-5, is DAMVIQNPRYQVTQFGKPVTLSCSQTLNHNVMYWYQQKSSQAPKLLFHYYDKDFNNEADTPDNFQSRRPNTSFCFLDIRSPGLGDTAMYLCATSRDRDPTRIQYFGPGTRLLVL.

The genes are TRBV11-2 and TRBJ2-4, with 7 nucleotides matching TRBD1. The CDR3 is 13 residues long. The V gene's germline CDR1 is SGHAT and CDR2 FQNNGV. With 4 bases clipped from V and 5 bases from J, the junction kept 2 bases outside the gene matches. CDR3 nucleotides: TGTGCCAGCAGCTCCGACAGGGAAAACATTCAGTACTTC. It codes for CASSSDRENIQYF. The whole variable domain, remainder taken from reference TRBV11-2 and TRBJ2-4, is EAGVAQSPRYKIIEKRQSVAFWCNPISGHATLYWYQQILGQGPKLLIQFQNNGVVDDSQLPKDRFSAERLKGVDSTLKIQPAKLEDSAVYLCASSSDRENIQYFGAGTRLSVL.

There are a few counts of this clonotype. The rearrangement links TRBV20-1 to TRBJ2-5, with 8 nucleotides matching TRBD1. CDR1 and CDR2 from the germline V gene are DFQATT and SNEGSKA (reference sequence). The CDR3 contains 14 residues. Trimming at V came to 3 bases and at J to 0 bases, leaving 3 bases not matched to a gene. CDR3 residues: CSASHRGYQETQYF. DNA of the CDR3: TGCAGTGCTAGTCACAGGGGGTACCAAGAGACCCAGTACTTC.

This clonotype has only a few counts. The V gene is TRBV12-3 or TRBV12-4, the J gene TRBJ2-7; a possible D gene is TRBD2 (6 bases). Gene TRBJ2-5 matches the end of the DNA better, so the J call may be wrong. There are 14 residues in the CDR3. The CDR3 here is CASTRDSTDWTQYF. For the CDR3, the DNA is TGTGCCAGCACTCGGGACTCGACCGATTGGACCCAGTACTTC.